This is a list of T cell receptor beta chains from one sample in a study of shared clonotypes between healthy human individuals. The repertoire was sequenced with immunoSEQ multiplex PCR; TCRdb's copy has only in-frame clones and lacks some. The profile shows under 2,000,000 clones, about 95% of them singletons. The source material was naive CD8+ T cells sorted from blood. Source of these receptors: a man younger than 35 in good health. Both conserved end residues are part of each CDR3. The D gene is left open where the match is weak.

length: 14
V: TRBV5-6
D: NA
J: TRBJ2-7
CDR3: CASSPQGLSDEQYF
DNA: TGTGCCAGCAGCCCACAGGGTCTTTCAGACGAGCAGTACTTC

length: 16
V: TRBV7-9
D: TRBD2
J: TRBJ2-2
CDR3: CASSLSGLAGTGELFF
DNA: TGTGCCAGCAGCTTAAGTGGACTAGCGGGGACCGGGGAGCTGTTTTTT

length: 15
V: TRBV2
D: NA
J: TRBJ1-6
CDR3: CASSDAGHYNSPLHF
DNA: TGTGCCAGCAGTGACGCGGGACACTATAATTCACCCCTCCACTTT

length: 15
V: TRBV4-3
D: NA
J: TRBJ2-3
CDR3: CASSQVWGGTDTQYF
DNA: TGCGCCAGCAGCCAAGTCTGGGGTGGCACAGATACGCAGTATTTT

length: 14
V: TRBV29-1
D: TRBD1
J: TRBJ1-3
CDR3: CSVGQGETEDTIYF
DNA: TGCAGCGTGGGACAGGGGGAGACTGAAGACACCATATATTTT

length: 15
V: TRBV5-1
D: NA
J: TRBJ1-2
CDR3: CASSLDYGVNYGYTF
DNA: TGCGCCAGCAGCTTGGATTACGGGGTTAACTATGGCTACACCTTC

length: 15
V: TRBV7-6
D: TRBD1
J: TRBJ1-4
CDR3: CASSSYDQGDEKLFF
DNA: TGTGCCAGCAGCTCCTACGACCAGGGGGATGAAAAACTGTTTTTT

length: 14
V: TRBV15
D: NA
J: TRBJ1-2
CDR3: CATSTMGGAYGYTF
DNA: TGTGCCACCAGCACGATGGGGGGGGCGTATGGCTACACCTTC

length: 14
V: TRBV6-5
D: NA
J: TRBJ1-5
CDR3: CASRPVGPNQPQHF
DNA: TGTGCCAGCAGACCAGTTGGTCCCAATCAGCCCCAGCATTTT

length: 14
V: TRBV25-1
D: NA
J: TRBJ1-2
CDR3: CASSEWDTGSHYTF
DNA: TGTGCCAGCAGTGAATGGGATACAGGGAGTCACTACACCTTC